This T cell receptor beta chain was recovered during a study of blood T cell repertoires in COVID-19. Sequencing used immunoSEQ multiplex PCR; TCRdb keeps in-frame clones, though not all of them. This table holds roughly 360,000 clones, 81% found once. V lost 5 bases to trimming and J lost 5 bases, with 12 bases between them. The length of the CDR3 is 13 residues. In germline, CDR1 is MNHEY, CDR2 SVGAGI. Specimen: peripheral blood. The TCR comes from a human donor with acute or convalescent COVID-19. The donor label of this sample is uncertain. The chain carries TRBV6-5 and TRBJ1-1; possibly TRBD1 for D (6 bases). The chain's CDR3 is CASSIQGLTEAFF. CDR3 DNA: TGTGCCAGCAGTATACAGGGCCTGACTGAAGCTTTCTTT.